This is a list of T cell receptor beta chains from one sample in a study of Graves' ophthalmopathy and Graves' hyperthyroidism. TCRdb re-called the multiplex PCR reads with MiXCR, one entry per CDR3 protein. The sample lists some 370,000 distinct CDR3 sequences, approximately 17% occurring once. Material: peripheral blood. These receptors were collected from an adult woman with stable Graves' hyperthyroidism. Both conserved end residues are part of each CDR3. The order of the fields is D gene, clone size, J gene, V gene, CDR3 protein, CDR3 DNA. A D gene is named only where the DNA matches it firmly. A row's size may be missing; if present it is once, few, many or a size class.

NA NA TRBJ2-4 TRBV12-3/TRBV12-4 CASSPGIPKNIQYF TGTGCCAGCAGTCCAGGGATTCCCAAAAACATTCAGTACTTC
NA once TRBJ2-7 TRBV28 CASSTQGPGTAADEQYF TGTGCCAGCAGTACCCAGGGGCCGGGGACCGCAGCCGACGAGCAGTACTTC
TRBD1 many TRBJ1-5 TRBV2 CASSPTPTGSNQPQHF TGTGCCAGCAGCCCCACCCCGACAGGGAGCAATCAGCCCCAGCATTTT
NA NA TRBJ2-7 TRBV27 CASSLFGGGSFLSEQYF TGTGCCAGCAGTTTATTCGGTGGGGGTAGCTTTCTCTCCGAGCAGTACTTC
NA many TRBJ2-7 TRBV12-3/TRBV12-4 CASTTGSWSYEQYF TGTGCCAGCACTACAGGGTCTTGGTCCTACGAGCAGTACTTC
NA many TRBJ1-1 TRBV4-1 CASSQRSEAFF TGCGCCAGCAGCCAAAGGTCTGAAGCTTTCTTT
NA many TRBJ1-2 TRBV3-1 CASSSRQTGYGYTF TGTGCCAGCAGCTCTAGACAGACAGGCTATGGCTACACCTTC
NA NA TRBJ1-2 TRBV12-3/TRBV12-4 CASTIAAGSGYTF TGTGCCAGCACCATAGCGGCAGGTAGTGGCTACACCTTC
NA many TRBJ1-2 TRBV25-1 CASRSGLGYTF TGTGCCAGCAGGTCCGGGTTGGGCTACACCTTC
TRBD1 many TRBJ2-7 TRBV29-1 CSVGPGQGGYEQYF TGCAGCGTAGGACCGGGACAGGGTGGCTACGAGCAGTACTTC
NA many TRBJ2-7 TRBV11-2 CASSLPSYEQYF TGTGCCAGCAGCTTACCCTCCTACGAGCAGTACTTC
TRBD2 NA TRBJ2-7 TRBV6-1 CASVGTSGYEQYF TGTGCCAGCGTCGGGACTAGCGGCTACGAGCAGTACTTC
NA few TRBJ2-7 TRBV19 CASSMDSSYEQYF TGTGCCAGTAGTATGGACAGCTCCTACGAGCAGTACTTC
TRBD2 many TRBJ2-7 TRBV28 CASRPTSGRSYEQYF TGTGCCAGCAGGCCGACTAGCGGGAGATCCTACGAGCAGTACTTC
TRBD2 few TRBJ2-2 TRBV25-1 CASAPLSGGTTGELFF TGTGCCAGCGCGCCGTTAAGCGGGGGGACCACCGGGGAGCTGTTTTTT
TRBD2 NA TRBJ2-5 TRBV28 CASSYLRTSGKETQYF TGTGCCAGCAGCTACCTCCGGACTAGCGGGAAAGAGACCCAGTACTTC
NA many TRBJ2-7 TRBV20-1 CSARAVSYEQYF TGCAGTGCTAGAGCCGTTTCCTACGAGCAGTACTTC
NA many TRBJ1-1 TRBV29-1 CSAPSGDTEAFF TGCAGCGCCCCGAGCGGGGACACTGAAGCTTTCTTT
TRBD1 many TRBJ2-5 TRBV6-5 CASSYSIRGLETQYF TGTGCCAGCAGTTACTCGATAAGGGGGCTAGAGACCCAGTACTTC